This is a list of T cell receptor beta chains from one sample in a study of T cell changes during pregnancy in multiple sclerosis. Libraries were prepared by immunoSEQ multiplex PCR; TCRdb keeps only in-frame clonotypes and omits some of them. The sample consists of some 100,000 clones, 90% to 95% of them appearing once. The sequences come from peripheral blood, collected before pregnancy. These receptor sequences come from a female donor with multiple sclerosis, enrolled in a pregnancy study. CDR3s include the opening cysteine and the closing phenylalanine or tryptophan. D genes are given only for firm matches. Not all rows give a size; the values are once, few, many and, for expanded clones, a class.

v_call: TRBV7-6
clone_size: -
j_call: TRBJ2-5
d_call: TRBD2
cdr3_aa: CASSLALAGGETQYF
cdr3_nt: TGTGCCAGCAGCTTAGCCTTAGCGGGAGGGGAGACCCAGTACTTC

v_call: TRBV11-2
clone_size: once
j_call: TRBJ1-2
d_call: -
cdr3_aa: CASSLDRQGGYGYTF
cdr3_nt: TGTGCCAGCAGCTTAGATCGTCAGGGAGGCTATGGCTACACCTTC

v_call: TRBV2
clone_size: -
j_call: TRBJ1-1
d_call: TRBD1
cdr3_aa: CASNRDRGDTEAFF
cdr3_nt: TGTGCCAGCAACCGGGACAGGGGTGACACTGAAGCTTTCTTT

v_call: TRBV4-1
clone_size: -
j_call: TRBJ2-7
d_call: -
cdr3_aa: CASSQVLAGRNYEQYF
cdr3_nt: TGCGCCAGCAGCCAAGTGTTGGCGGGCAGGAACTACGAGCAGTACTTC

v_call: TRBV9
clone_size: -
j_call: TRBJ1-2
d_call: TRBD1
cdr3_aa: CASSGTGAGYGYTF
cdr3_nt: TGTGCCAGCAGCGGGACAGGGGCTGGGTATGGCTACACCTTC

v_call: TRBV5-1
clone_size: -
j_call: TRBJ2-1
d_call: TRBD1
cdr3_aa: CASSRGQGYNEQFF
cdr3_nt: TGCGCCAGCAGCCGCGGACAGGGGTACAATGAGCAGTTCTTC

v_call: TRBV7-9
clone_size: -
j_call: TRBJ2-2
d_call: TRBD1
cdr3_aa: CASSPQGLYTGELFF
cdr3_nt: TGTGCCAGCAGCCCACAGGGGCTCTACACCGGGGAGCTGTTTTTT

v_call: TRBV29-1
clone_size: once
j_call: TRBJ2-7
d_call: -
cdr3_aa: CSAGGDSYEQYF
cdr3_nt: TGCAGCGCTGGAGGAGACTCCTACGAGCAGTACTTC

v_call: TRBV6-1
clone_size: -
j_call: TRBJ2-7
d_call: TRBD2
cdr3_aa: CASSEVGFNPSMGGTWEQYF
cdr3_nt: TGTGCCAGCAGTGAGGTTGGTTTTAACCCCTCGATGGGGGGGACGTGGGAGCAGTACTTC

v_call: TRBV28
clone_size: -
j_call: TRBJ2-1
d_call: -
cdr3_aa: CASSPGVNNEQFF
cdr3_nt: TGTGCCAGCAGCCCAGGGGTTAACAATGAGCAGTTCTTC

v_call: TRBV28
clone_size: -
j_call: TRBJ1-5
d_call: -
cdr3_aa: CASSLMGPVGNQPQHF
cdr3_nt: TGTGCCAGCAGTTTAATGGGGCCGGTGGGCAATCAGCCCCAGCATTTT

v_call: TRBV6-1
clone_size: -
j_call: TRBJ2-7
d_call: -
cdr3_aa: CASSARGGSYEQYF
cdr3_nt: TGTGCCAGCAGTGCAAGGGGGGGATCCTACGAGCAGTACTTC

v_call: TRBV11-2
clone_size: -
j_call: TRBJ2-1
d_call: TRBD2
cdr3_aa: CASSPGTSSYNEQFF
cdr3_nt: TGTGCCAGCAGCCCCGGGACTAGCTCCTACAATGAGCAGTTCTTC

v_call: TRBV7-8
clone_size: -
j_call: TRBJ1-5
d_call: TRBD1
cdr3_aa: CASSLEGGQGYQPQHF
cdr3_nt: TGTGCCAGCAGCTTAGAGGGGGGACAGGGATACCAGCCCCAGCATTTT

v_call: TRBV15
clone_size: -
j_call: TRBJ2-1
d_call: TRBD1
cdr3_aa: CATSAGQVEADEQFF
cdr3_nt: TGTGCCACCAGCGCCGGACAGGTGGAAGCAGATGAGCAGTTCTTC

v_call: TRBV29-1
clone_size: -
j_call: TRBJ2-1
d_call: TRBD2
cdr3_aa: CSVLAGGPLDNEQFF
cdr3_nt: TGCAGCGTTCTAGCGGGAGGGCCGTTGGACAATGAGCAGTTCTTC

v_call: TRBV7-2
clone_size: -
j_call: TRBJ1-4
d_call: -
cdr3_aa: CASSRRQVEKLFF
cdr3_nt: TGTGCCAGCAGCCGAAGACAGGTCGAAAAACTGTTTTTT

v_call: TRBV30
clone_size: once
j_call: TRBJ1-5
d_call: -
cdr3_aa: CAQIRTVYSNQPQHF
cdr3_nt: TGTGCCCAAATACGGACAGTTTATAGCAATCAGCCCCAGCATTTT

v_call: TRBV28
clone_size: -
j_call: TRBJ1-1
d_call: -
cdr3_aa: CASRDELGIYGTEAFF
cdr3_nt: TGTGCCAGCAGGGACGAACTAGGGATTTATGGGACTGAAGCTTTCTTT

v_call: TRBV9
clone_size: -
j_call: TRBJ2-5
d_call: TRBD2
cdr3_aa: CASSVVVAGAETQYF
cdr3_nt: TGTGCCAGCAGCGTAGTAGTAGCGGGAGCCGAGACCCAGTACTTC

v_call: TRBV11-2
clone_size: -
j_call: TRBJ1-2
d_call: -
cdr3_aa: CASSQARWGGGYTF
cdr3_nt: TGTGCCAGCAGCCAGGCCCGCTGGGGCGGAGGCTACACCTTC

v_call: TRBV28
clone_size: -
j_call: TRBJ1-3
d_call: -
cdr3_aa: CASSPRSSGNTIYF
cdr3_nt: TGTGCCAGCAGCCCTAGGAGCTCTGGAAACACCATATATTTT

v_call: TRBV6-1
clone_size: -
j_call: TRBJ2-7
d_call: TRBD2
cdr3_aa: CASSEGLTTYEQYF
cdr3_nt: TGTGCCAGCAGTGAGGGACTAACAACCTACGAGCAGTACTTC

v_call: TRBV5-1
clone_size: -
j_call: TRBJ2-3
d_call: -
cdr3_aa: CASSLARGVGTDTQYF
cdr3_nt: TGCGCCAGCAGCTTGGCCAGGGGGGTCGGTACAGATACGCAGTATTTT

v_call: TRBV19
clone_size: -
j_call: TRBJ2-2
d_call: -
cdr3_aa: CASSAEPWGTGELFF
cdr3_nt: TGTGCCAGTAGTGCGGAGCCTTGGGGGACTGGGGAGCTGTTTTTT

v_call: TRBV18
clone_size: -
j_call: TRBJ2-5
d_call: TRBD2
cdr3_aa: CASSPPAGAEETQYF
cdr3_nt: TGTGCCAGCTCACCACCCGCGGGAGCCGAGGAGACCCAGTACTTC

v_call: TRBV7-3
clone_size: once
j_call: TRBJ2-2
d_call: -
cdr3_aa: CASRLTGNTGELFF
cdr3_nt: TGTGCCAGCAGACTGACAGGGAACACCGGGGAGCTGTTTTTT

v_call: TRBV11-2
clone_size: -
j_call: TRBJ2-1
d_call: TRBD2
cdr3_aa: CASISGSGGYNEQFF
cdr3_nt: TGTGCCAGCATTTCAGGGAGCGGGGGTTACAATGAGCAGTTCTTC

v_call: TRBV11-2
clone_size: once
j_call: TRBJ1-2
d_call: -
cdr3_aa: CASSLTQGFF
cdr3_nt: TGTGCCAGCAGCTTAACCCAGGGATTCTTC

v_call: TRBV7-9
clone_size: -
j_call: TRBJ2-3
d_call: TRBD1
cdr3_aa: CASSQLSRDRADTQYF
cdr3_nt: TGTGCCAGCAGCCAATTGTCCCGGGACAGGGCTGATACGCAGTATTTT

v_call: TRBV10-3
clone_size: -
j_call: TRBJ2-7
d_call: -
cdr3_aa: CAISEWDISSYEQYF
cdr3_nt: TGTGCCATCAGTGAATGGGACATCAGCTCCTACGAGCAGTACTTC

v_call: TRBV5-1
clone_size: -
j_call: TRBJ2-3
d_call: TRBD2
cdr3_aa: CASPGLATDTQYF
cdr3_nt: TGCGCCAGCCCCGGACTAGCAACAGATACGCAGTATTTT

v_call: TRBV2
clone_size: -
j_call: TRBJ2-7
d_call: -
cdr3_aa: CASQSRYYEQYF
cdr3_nt: TGTGCCAGCCAGAGCAGGTACTACGAGCAGTACTTC

v_call: TRBV29-1
clone_size: once
j_call: TRBJ1-2
d_call: -
cdr3_aa: CSGSGTPNYGYTF
cdr3_nt: TGCAGCGGCTCAGGGACACCTAACTATGGCTACACCTTC

v_call: TRBV10-3
clone_size: -
j_call: TRBJ2-7
d_call: -
cdr3_aa: CAIRETGNSYEQYF
cdr3_nt: TGTGCCATCAGAGAGACAGGCAACTCCTACGAGCAGTACTTC

v_call: TRBV7-6
clone_size: -
j_call: TRBJ2-7
d_call: -
cdr3_aa: CASSLVSGTYEQYF
cdr3_nt: TGTGCCAGCAGCTTAGTGTCAGGGACCTACGAGCAGTACTTC

v_call: TRBV5-1
clone_size: -
j_call: TRBJ2-1
d_call: TRBD1
cdr3_aa: CASSPGDRGAYNEQFF
cdr3_nt: TGCGCCAGCAGCCCAGGAGACAGGGGGGCCTACAATGAGCAGTTCTTC

v_call: TRBV5-1
clone_size: -
j_call: TRBJ1-2
d_call: -
cdr3_aa: CASSLAQGHGYTF
cdr3_nt: TGCGCCAGCAGCTTGGCCCAGGGACACGGCTACACCTTC

v_call: TRBV28
clone_size: few
j_call: TRBJ1-1
d_call: -
cdr3_aa: CASSLQVNTEAFF
cdr3_nt: TGTGCCAGCAGTTTACAGGTGAACACTGAAGCTTTCTTT

v_call: TRBV4-3
clone_size: -
j_call: TRBJ1-2
d_call: TRBD1
cdr3_aa: CASSQDLEGAGGYTF
cdr3_nt: TGCGCCAGCAGCCAAGATTTGGAGGGGGCGGGAGGCTACACCTTC

v_call: TRBV5-4
clone_size: -
j_call: TRBJ1-2
d_call: -
cdr3_aa: CASSTTGVRGYTF
cdr3_nt: TGTGCCAGCAGCACCACAGGTGTTCGAGGCTACACCTTC

v_call: TRBV7-9
clone_size: -
j_call: TRBJ1-2
d_call: -
cdr3_aa: CASPSRGGYGYTF
cdr3_nt: TGTGCCAGCCCTTCCCGGGGGGGCTATGGCTACACCTTC

v_call: TRBV11-2
clone_size: -
j_call: TRBJ2-7
d_call: TRBD2
cdr3_aa: CASSLLGGGTYEQYF
cdr3_nt: TGTGCCAGCAGCTTATTAGGCGGGGGGACCTACGAGCAGTACTTC

v_call: TRBV19
clone_size: -
j_call: TRBJ1-5
d_call: -
cdr3_aa: CASSHRENQPQHF
cdr3_nt: TGTGCCAGTAGTCACAGGGAAAATCAGCCCCAGCATTTT

v_call: TRBV5-4
clone_size: -
j_call: TRBJ2-5
d_call: TRBD2
cdr3_aa: CASSLRLAADQETQYF
cdr3_nt: TGTGCCAGCAGCCTCCGTCTAGCGGCAGACCAAGAGACCCAGTACTTC

v_call: TRBV4-2
clone_size: -
j_call: TRBJ1-5
d_call: -
cdr3_aa: CASSQDSNQPQHF
cdr3_nt: TGTGCCAGCAGCCAAGATTCGAATCAGCCCCAGCATTTT

v_call: TRBV5-1
clone_size: -
j_call: TRBJ2-7
d_call: TRBD1
cdr3_aa: CASSSTGTGRMSEQYF
cdr3_nt: TGCGCCAGCAGCTCGACCGGGACAGGGAGGATGAGCGAGCAGTACTTC

v_call: TRBV7-8
clone_size: -
j_call: TRBJ1-5
d_call: -
cdr3_aa: CASSPGTLGHQPQHF
cdr3_nt: TGTGCCAGCAGCCCCGGGACATTGGGACATCAGCCCCAGCATTTT

v_call: TRBV11-2
clone_size: -
j_call: TRBJ2-1
d_call: TRBD2
cdr3_aa: CASSSLGSSGSNEQFF
cdr3_nt: TGTGCCAGCAGTTCCCTGGGGTCTAGCGGGAGCAATGAGCAGTTCTTC

v_call: TRBV7-2
clone_size: -
j_call: TRBJ2-7
d_call: -
cdr3_aa: CASSLAGQPRWDEQYF
cdr3_nt: TGTGCCAGCAGCTTAGCGGGGCAGCCTCGGTGGGACGAGCAGTACTTC

v_call: TRBV30
clone_size: -
j_call: TRBJ1-1
d_call: -
cdr3_aa: CAWSVSTGKNTEAFF
cdr3_nt: TGTGCCTGGAGTGTAAGCACAGGCAAGAACACTGAAGCTTTCTTT

v_call: TRBV27
clone_size: once
j_call: TRBJ1-1
d_call: -
cdr3_aa: CASSPNVRDTEAFF
cdr3_nt: TGTGCCAGCAGTCCCAACGTCCGGGACACTGAAGCTTTCTTT

v_call: TRBV29-1
clone_size: -
j_call: TRBJ2-7
d_call: -
cdr3_aa: CSVEDINQGEQYF
cdr3_nt: TGCAGCGTTGAAGATATCAATCAGGGCGAGCAGTACTTC

v_call: TRBV5-1
clone_size: -
j_call: TRBJ1-5
d_call: -
cdr3_aa: CASSAGDYSNQPQHF
cdr3_nt: TGCGCCAGCAGCGCCGGAGATTATAGCAATCAGCCCCAGCATTTT